This T cell receptor beta chain was sequenced for a study of T cell changes during pregnancy in multiple sclerosis. TCRdb's copy holds only in-frame clones and misses some; the assay was immunoSEQ multiplex PCR. The sample has 90,000 to 150,000 clones; about 93% are singletons. The CDR3 totals 15 residues. About this clone itself: The same CDR3 arises from other DNA sequences in this sample as well.

V and J are TRBV21-1 and TRBJ2-5; the DNA was not used to check the table's D call, TRBD2. TRBV21-1 is recorded as a pseudogene. The specimen comprised peripheral blood, sampled before pregnancy. The TCR sequence derives from a female donor with multiple sclerosis, enrolled in a pregnancy study. CDR3 sequence (DNA): TGCGCCAGCATCGCCCCGGGACTAGCGGGGCAGACCCAGTACTTC. It translates to CASIAPGLAGQTQYF.